The 5 T cell receptor beta chains given below trace back to one sample, sequenced in a study. TCRdb called the RT-PCR reads again in MiXCR, with one record for every CDR3 protein. The sample includes more than 600,000 distinct CDR3 sequences, 14% of them seen just once. Material for sequencing was memory CD4+ T cells from blood. These receptors all come from a female donor in good health, serving as a healthy control.

The rearrangement joins TRBV18 to TRBJ1-2, with D possibly being TRBD1 (6 bases). This CDR3 has 16 residues. Germline V lookup: CDR1 KGHSH, CDR2 LQKENI. The V gene lost 4 bases and the J gene lost 6 bases, with 21 bases spanning the gap. CDR3: CASSRVQGPGVDGYTF. The CDR3 DNA follows: TGTGCCAGCTCACGGGTACAGGGACCCGGGGTCGATGGCTACACCTTC.

This clonotype has ten or more counts. This chain uses TRBV15 with TRBJ2-1; TRBD2 agrees at 9 bases. CDR3 length: 16 residues. Germline trimming cut 3 bases from V and 5 bases from J; bases unmatched to any gene: 8. CDR1 LNHNV and CDR2 YYDKDF come from the germline V gene (reference sequence). The CDR3 sequence is CATSSGAGLANNEQFF. The CDR3, as DNA: TGTGCCACCAGCAGCGGAGCGGGACTAGCCAACAATGAGCAGTTCTTC.

The sample holds a few counts of this clonotype. This chain joins TRBV18 and TRBJ2-1, with TRBD1 matching over 7 bases. This CDR3 has 15 amino acids. V gave up 1 base and J gave up 1 base; unmatched junction bases: 1. CDR1 and CDR2 from the germline V gene are KGHSH and LQKENI. The CDR3 sequence: CASSPQGQSYNEQFF. In DNA, the CDR3 is TGTGCCAGCTCACCACAGGGACAGTCCTACAATGAGCAGTTCTTC. The whole variable domain, filled in from reference TRBV18 and TRBJ2-1, reads NAGVMQNPRHLVRRRGQEARLRCSPMKGHSHVYWYRQLPEEGLKFMVYLQKENIIDESGMPKERFSAEFPKEGPSILRIQQVVRGDSAAYFCASSPQGQSYNEQFFGPGTRLTVL.

A few counts support this clonotype. The chain is built from TRBV28 and TRBJ2-4; 12 bases match TRBD2. Per the germline V gene, CDR1 is MDHEN and CDR2 is SYDVKM. There are 17 residues in the CDR3. With V trimmed by 3 bases and J by 6 bases, 9 bases remained unmatched. The CDR3, as DNA: TGTGCCAGCAGTTTTCTAGCGGGAGGGGATGGGGGAAACATTCAGTACTTC. Protein product: CASSFLAGGDGGNIQYF.

This clonotype was seen only a few times. The genes are TRBV6-2 or TRBV6-3 and TRBJ2-1, with 10 positions matching TRBD2. Germline V lookup: CDR1 MNHEY, CDR2 SVGEGT. V shed 5 bases and J 9 bases; nucleotides not matched to a gene: 10. The CDR3 is 15 residues long. The CDR3 DNA follows: TGTGCCAGCAGTCCGATCAGAATAGCGGGAGGTGAGCAGTTCTTC. Amino acid sequence: CASSPIRIAGGEQFF.